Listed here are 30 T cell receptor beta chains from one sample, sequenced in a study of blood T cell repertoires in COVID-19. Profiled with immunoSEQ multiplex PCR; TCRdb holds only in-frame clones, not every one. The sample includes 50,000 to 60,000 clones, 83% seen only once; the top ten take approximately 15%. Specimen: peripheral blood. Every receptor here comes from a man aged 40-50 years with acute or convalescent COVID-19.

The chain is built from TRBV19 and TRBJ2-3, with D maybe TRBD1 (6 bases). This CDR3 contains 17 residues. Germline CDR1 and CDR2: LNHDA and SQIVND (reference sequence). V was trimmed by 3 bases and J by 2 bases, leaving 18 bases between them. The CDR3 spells CASSMSIWGRNTDTQYF. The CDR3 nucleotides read TGTGCCAGTAGTATGTCCATTTGGGGGCGGAACACAGATACGCAGTATTTT.

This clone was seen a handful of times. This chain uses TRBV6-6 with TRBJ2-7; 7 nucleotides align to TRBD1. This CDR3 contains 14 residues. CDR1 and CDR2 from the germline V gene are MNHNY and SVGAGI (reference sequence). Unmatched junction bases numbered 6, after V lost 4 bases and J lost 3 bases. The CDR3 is CASSSGDSYYEQYV. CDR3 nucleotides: TGTGCCAGCAGTTCCGGGGACAGCTACTACGAGCAGTACGTC.

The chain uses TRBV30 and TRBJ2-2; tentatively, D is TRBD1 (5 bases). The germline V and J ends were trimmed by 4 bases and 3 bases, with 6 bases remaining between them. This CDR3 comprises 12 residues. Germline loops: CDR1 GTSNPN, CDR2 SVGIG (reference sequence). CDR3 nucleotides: TGTGCCTGGAAAGGGGACACCGGGGAGCTGTTTTTT. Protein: CAWKGDTGELFF.

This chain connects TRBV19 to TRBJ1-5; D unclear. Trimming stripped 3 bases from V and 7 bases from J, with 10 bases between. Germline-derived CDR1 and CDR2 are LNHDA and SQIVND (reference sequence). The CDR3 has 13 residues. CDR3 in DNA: TGTGCCAGTAGTATTGGGCGTACGCAGCCCCAGCATTTT. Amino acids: CASSIGRTQPQHF. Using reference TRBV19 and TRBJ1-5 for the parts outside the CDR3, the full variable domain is DGGITQSPKYLFRKEGQNVTLSCEQNLNHDAMYWYRQDPGQGLRLIYYSQIVNDFQKGDIAEGYSVSREKKESFPLTVTSAQKNPTAFYLCASSIGRTQPQHFGDGTRLSIL.

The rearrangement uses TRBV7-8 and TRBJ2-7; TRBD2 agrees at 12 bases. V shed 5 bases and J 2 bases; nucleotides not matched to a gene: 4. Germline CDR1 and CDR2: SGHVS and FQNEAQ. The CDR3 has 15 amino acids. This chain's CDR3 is CASSPRLAGAYEQYF. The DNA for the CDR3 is TGTGCCAGCAGCCCCCGACTAGCGGGAGCCTACGAGCAGTACTTC.

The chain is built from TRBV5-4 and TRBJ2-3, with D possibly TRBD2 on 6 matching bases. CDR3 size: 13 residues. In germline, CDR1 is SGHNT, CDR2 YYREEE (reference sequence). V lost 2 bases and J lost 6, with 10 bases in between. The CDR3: CASSFVREDTQYF. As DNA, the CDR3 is TGTGCCAGCAGCTTTGTCCGGGAGGATACGCAGTATTTT.

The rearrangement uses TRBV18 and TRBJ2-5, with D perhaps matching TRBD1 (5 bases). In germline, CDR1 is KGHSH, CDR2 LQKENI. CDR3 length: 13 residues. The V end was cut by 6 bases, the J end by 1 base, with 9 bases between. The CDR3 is CASSQTAQETQYF. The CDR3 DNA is TGTGCCAGCTCCCAGACAGCCCAAGAGACCCAGTACTTC.

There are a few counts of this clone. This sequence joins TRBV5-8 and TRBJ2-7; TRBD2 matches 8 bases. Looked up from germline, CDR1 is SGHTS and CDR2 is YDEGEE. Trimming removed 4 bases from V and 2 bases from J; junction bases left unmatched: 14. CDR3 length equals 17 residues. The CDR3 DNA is TGTGCCAGCAGCCGAGAGAGCGGGGGTCCATCGCCCTACGAGCAGTACGTC. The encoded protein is CASSRESGGPSPYEQYV.

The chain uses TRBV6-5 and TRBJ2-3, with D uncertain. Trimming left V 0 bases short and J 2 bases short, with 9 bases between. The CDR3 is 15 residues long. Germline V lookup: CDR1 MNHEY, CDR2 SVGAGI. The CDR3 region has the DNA TGTGCCAGCAGTTACTCCGGTCTTACCACAGATACGCAGTATTTT. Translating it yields CASSYSGLTTDTQYF.

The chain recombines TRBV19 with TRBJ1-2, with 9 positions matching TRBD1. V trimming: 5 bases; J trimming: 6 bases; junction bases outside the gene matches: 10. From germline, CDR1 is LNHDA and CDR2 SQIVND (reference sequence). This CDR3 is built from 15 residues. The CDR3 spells CASSGWDREYHGYTF. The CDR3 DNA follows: TGTGCCAGTAGTGGATGGGACAGGGAGTACCATGGCTACACCTTC. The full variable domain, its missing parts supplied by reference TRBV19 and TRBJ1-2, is DGGITQSPKYLFRKEGQNVTLSCEQNLNHDAMYWYRQDPGQGLRLIYYSQIVNDFQKGDIAEGYSVSREKKESFPLTVTSAQKNPTAFYLCASSGWDREYHGYTFGSGTRLTVV.

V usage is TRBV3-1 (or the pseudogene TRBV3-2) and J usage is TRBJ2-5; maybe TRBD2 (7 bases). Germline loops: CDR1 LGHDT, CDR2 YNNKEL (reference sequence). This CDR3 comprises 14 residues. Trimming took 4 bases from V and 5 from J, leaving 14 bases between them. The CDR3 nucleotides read TGTGCCAGCAGCCCCCAGGGAGGGGGGGAGACCCAGTACTTC. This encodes CASSPQGGGETQYF.

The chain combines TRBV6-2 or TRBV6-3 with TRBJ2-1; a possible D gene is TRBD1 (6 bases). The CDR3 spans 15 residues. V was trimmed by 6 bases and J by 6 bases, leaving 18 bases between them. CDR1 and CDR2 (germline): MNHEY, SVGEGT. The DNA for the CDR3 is TGTGCCAGCAGCCCAAACAGGGTTGAGGGCAATGAGCAGTTCTTC. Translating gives CASSPNRVEGNEQFF.

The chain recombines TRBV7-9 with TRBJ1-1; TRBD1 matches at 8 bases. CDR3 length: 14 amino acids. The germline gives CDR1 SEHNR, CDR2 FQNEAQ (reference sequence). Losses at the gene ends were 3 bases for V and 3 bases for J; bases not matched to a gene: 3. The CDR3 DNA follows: TGTGCCAGCAGCTTCAACAGGGGGTACACTGAAGCTTTCTTT. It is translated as CASSFNRGYTEAFF.

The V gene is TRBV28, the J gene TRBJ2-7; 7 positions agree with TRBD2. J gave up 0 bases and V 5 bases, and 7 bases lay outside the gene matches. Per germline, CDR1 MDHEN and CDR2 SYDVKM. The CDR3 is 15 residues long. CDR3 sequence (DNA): TGTGCCAGCAGTACCGGGACTATAGGCTCCTACGAGCAGTACTTC. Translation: CASSTGTIGSYEQYF.

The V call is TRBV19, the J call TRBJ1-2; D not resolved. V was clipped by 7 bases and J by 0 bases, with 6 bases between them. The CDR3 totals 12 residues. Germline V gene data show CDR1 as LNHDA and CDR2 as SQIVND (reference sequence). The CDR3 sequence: CASTEANYGYTF. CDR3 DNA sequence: TGTGCCAGTACAGAAGCTAACTATGGCTACACCTTC.

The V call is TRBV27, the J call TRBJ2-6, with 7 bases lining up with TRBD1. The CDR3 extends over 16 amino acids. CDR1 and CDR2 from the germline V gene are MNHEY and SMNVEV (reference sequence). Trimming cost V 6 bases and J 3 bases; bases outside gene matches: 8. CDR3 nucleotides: TGTGCCAGCAGCTTCAGGGGGTTCTTTGGGGCCAACGTCCTGACTTTC. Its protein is CASSFRGFFGANVLTF.

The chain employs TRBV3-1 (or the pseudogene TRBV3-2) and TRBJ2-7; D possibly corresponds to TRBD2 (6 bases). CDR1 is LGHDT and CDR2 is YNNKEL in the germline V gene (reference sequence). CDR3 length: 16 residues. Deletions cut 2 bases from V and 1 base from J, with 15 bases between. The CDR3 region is CASSQSLSGESYEQYF. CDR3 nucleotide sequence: TGTGCCAGCAGCCAAAGTCTTTCGGGAGAGTCCTACGAGCAGTACTTC.

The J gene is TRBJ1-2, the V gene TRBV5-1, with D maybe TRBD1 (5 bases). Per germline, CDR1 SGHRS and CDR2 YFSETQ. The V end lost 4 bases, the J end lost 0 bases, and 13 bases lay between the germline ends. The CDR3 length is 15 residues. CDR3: CASSQTGLTNYGYTF. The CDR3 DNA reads TGCGCCAGCAGCCAAACGGGACTGACTAACTATGGCTACACCTTC.

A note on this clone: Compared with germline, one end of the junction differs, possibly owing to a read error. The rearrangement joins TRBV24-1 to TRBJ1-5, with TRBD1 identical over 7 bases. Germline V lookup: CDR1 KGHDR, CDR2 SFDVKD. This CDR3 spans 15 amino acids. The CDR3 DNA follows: TGTGCCACCAGGGATTTAAGGGGGCGCAATCAGCCCCAGCATTTT. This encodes CATRDLRGRNQPQHF.

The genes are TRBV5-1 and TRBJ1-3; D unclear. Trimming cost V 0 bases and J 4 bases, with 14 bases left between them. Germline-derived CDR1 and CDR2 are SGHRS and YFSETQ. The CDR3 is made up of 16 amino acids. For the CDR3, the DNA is TGCGCCAGCAGCTTGGCCGGCGGGCGGGTAGGAAACACCATATATTTT. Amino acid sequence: CASSLAGGRVGNTIYF.

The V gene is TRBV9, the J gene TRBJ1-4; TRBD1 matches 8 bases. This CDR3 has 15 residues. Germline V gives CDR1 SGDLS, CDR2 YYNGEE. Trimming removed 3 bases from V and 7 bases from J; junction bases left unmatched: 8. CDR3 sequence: CASSGNIGTGEKLFF. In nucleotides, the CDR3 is TGTGCCAGCAGCGGAAATATCGGGACAGGTGAAAAACTGTTTTTT.

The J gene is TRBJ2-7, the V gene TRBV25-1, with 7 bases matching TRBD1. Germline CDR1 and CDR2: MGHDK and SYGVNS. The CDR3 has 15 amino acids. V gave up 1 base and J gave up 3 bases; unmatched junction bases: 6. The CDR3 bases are TGTGCCAGCAGTGAATCTCGACAGGGAGACTACGAGCAGTACTTC. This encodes CASSESRQGDYEQYF.

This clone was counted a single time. In DNA, the CDR3 is TGTGCCAGTAGTCAGACAGGGATGTACATTCAGTACTTC. Protein product: CASSQTGMYIQYF. The chain recombines TRBV19 with TRBJ2-4; 7 nucleotides match TRBD1. The CDR3 has 13 amino acids. Germline CDR1 is LNHDA and CDR2 is SQIVND (reference sequence). V gave up 5 bases and J gave up 8 bases; unmatched junction bases: 6.

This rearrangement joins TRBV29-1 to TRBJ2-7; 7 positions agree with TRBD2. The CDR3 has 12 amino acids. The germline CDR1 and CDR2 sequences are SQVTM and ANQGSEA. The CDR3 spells CSAQRGSYEQYF. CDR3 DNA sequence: TGCAGTGCCCAGCGGGGCTCCTACGAGCAGTACTTC.

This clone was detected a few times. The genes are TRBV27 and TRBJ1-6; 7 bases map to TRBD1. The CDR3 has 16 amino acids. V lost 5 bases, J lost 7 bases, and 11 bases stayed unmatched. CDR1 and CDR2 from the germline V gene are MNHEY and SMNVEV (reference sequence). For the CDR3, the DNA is TGTGCCAGCAGTCCCATCCGACCGGGACAGAATTCACCCCTCCACTTT. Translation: CASSPIRPGQNSPLHF.

As DNA, the CDR3 is TGTGCCAGCTGGACAGGGGGCTTGGTATCGGGAGAGACCCAGTACTTC. As protein: CASWTGGLVSGETQYF. The rearrangement links TRBV2 to TRBJ2-5, with 11 bases lining up with TRBD1. CDR3 length: 16 residues. V gave up 8 bases and J gave up 4 bases; unmatched junction bases: 12. Looked up from germline, CDR1 is SNHLY and CDR2 is FYNNEI. The whole variable domain, remainder taken from reference TRBV2 and TRBJ2-5, is EPEVTQTPSHQVTQMGQEVILRCVPISNHLYFYWYRQILGQKVEFLVSFYNNEISEKSEIFDDQFSVERPDGSNFTLKIRSTKLEDSAMYFCASWTGGLVSGETQYFGPGTRLLVL.

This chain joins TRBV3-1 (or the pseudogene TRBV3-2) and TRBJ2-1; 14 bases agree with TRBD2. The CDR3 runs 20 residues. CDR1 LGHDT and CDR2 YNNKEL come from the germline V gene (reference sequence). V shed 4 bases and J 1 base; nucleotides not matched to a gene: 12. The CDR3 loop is CASSLATSGRAGGSYNEQFF. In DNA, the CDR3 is TGTGCCAGCAGCCTAGCGACTAGCGGGAGGGCCGGGGGTTCCTACAATGAGCAGTTCTTC.

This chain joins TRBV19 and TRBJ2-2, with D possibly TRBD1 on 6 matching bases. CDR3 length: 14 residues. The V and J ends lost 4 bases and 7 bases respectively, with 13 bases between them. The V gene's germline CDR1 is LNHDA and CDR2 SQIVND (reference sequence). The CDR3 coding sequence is TGTGCCAGTAGTACACAGGGTTTGCGCGGGGAGCTGTTTTTT. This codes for CASSTQGLRGELFF.

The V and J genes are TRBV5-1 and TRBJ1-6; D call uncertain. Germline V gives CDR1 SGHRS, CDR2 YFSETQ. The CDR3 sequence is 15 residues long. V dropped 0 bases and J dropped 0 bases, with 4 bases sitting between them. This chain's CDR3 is CASSLGSSYNSPLHF. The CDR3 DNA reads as TGCGCCAGCAGCTTGGGCAGCTCCTATAATTCACCCCTCCACTTT. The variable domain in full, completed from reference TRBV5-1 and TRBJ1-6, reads KAGVTQTPRYLIKTRGQQVTLSCSPISGHRSVSWYQQTPGQGLQFLFEYFSETQRNKGNFPGRFSGRQFSNSRSEMNVSTLELGDSALYLCASSLGSSYNSPLHFGNGTRLTVT.

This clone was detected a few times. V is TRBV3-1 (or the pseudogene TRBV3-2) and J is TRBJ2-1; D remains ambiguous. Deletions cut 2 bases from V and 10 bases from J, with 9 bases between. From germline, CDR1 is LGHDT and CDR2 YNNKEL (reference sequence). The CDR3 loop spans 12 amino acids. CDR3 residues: CASSQYGLEQFF. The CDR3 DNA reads TGTGCCAGCAGCCAATACGGGTTGGAGCAGTTCTTC.